This TCR beta chain was captured in a study of T cells in Graves' hyperthyroidism and ophthalmopathy (dated by TCRdb to 2018 to 2020). Background for the entire study: Peripheral blood samples were taken at initial diagnosis, before any treatment was given. Once sampling was done, hyperthyroidism patients were given methimazole at a starting dose of 30 mg daily, whereas ophthalmopathy patients were given high-dose intravenous methylprednisolone. Prospective prediction of ophthalmopathy was tested in an independent validation cohort consisting of about 20 hyperthyroidism patients and around 17 patients who later progressed to ophthalmopathy. In addition, the study compared T-cell repertoires in thyroid tissue and in blood from about six Graves' hyperthyroidism patients. The 75 to 100 discovery patients were randomly split 7:3 into training and test sets. To identify TCR V-J signatures that set the groups apart, the researchers used a discovery cohort of about a hundred patients, made up of under 50 with Graves' ophthalmopathy and some 55 with stable Graves' hyperthyroidism. TCR Vbeta CDR3 sequencing of 130 to 150 peripheral blood samples (43 ophthalmopathy, some 75 hyperthyroidism and some 17 progressor patients) is reported in the paper.

Stable Graves' hyperthyroidism was defined as no progression to ophthalmopathy during 18 months of follow-up. The hyperthyroidism patients were between 18 and 65 years old and newly diagnosed, with a disease duration of less than 2 months. The study excluded patients with uncontrolled infections, other autoimmune diseases, pregnancy or lactation. Clinical symptoms, serum thyroxine and TRAb, thyroid ultrasound, and orbital computed tomography formed the basis for the diagnoses. PBMCs were isolated from 7.5 to 10 ml of fresh peripheral blood by Ficoll-Paque density gradient centrifugation. Total RNA was extracted with Trizol reagent, and quality was checked on an Agilent 2100 Bioanalyzer. The study at large found these results: During validation, the model predicted progression to ophthalmopathy a median of approximately 6 months ahead of onset, with almost 71% sensitivity and around 72% specificity. A 13 V-J signature model separated ophthalmopathy from stable hyperthyroidism, with around 88% sensitivity and 81.08% specificity in cross-validation and 80%/75% in testing. Most expanded thyroid clonotypes (frequency above 0.001) were also found in blood, which suggests that blood repertoires may mirror thyroid immune responses. No statistical method was used to fix the sample size in advance, and group allocation was not hidden from the investigators.

TCR beta CDR3 regions were amplified from RNA transcripts. A first-round RT-PCR of the TCR CDR3 used the HTBI primer set with the Qiagen OneStep RT-PCR kit. The libraries were constructed in a second round of multiplex PCR and then size-selected and purified. Sequencing of the libraries was done on an Illumina HiSeq2000 using paired-end 100 bp reads. For the original study's pipeline: SOAPnuke was used to process the raw data, with reads discarded if the reads contained adapters or uncalled bases, had a mean Phred below 15, or lacked an exact constant-primer or identifier match. COPE v1.2.5 was used to merge high-quality paired reads, and clonotypes were defined as unique nucleotide sequences. Clonotypes were aligned to IMGT TRBV, TRBD and TRBJ reference segments using MiTCR v1.1. The analysis was restricted to V-J combinations with a frequency above 0.0001, which together covered 99.2% of the repertoires. A TCS score was defined as the ratio of F50 (clonal expansion) to E x V (chaos), with BLOSUM62-based TCRdist applied between CDR3 peptides within each V-J. Welch's t-statistics and random forest reduced fewer than 550 V-J features to about 13, which were used in a naive Bayes classifier (R e1071). TCRdb passed the public sequencing reads through fastp at Q25 and MiXCR, retaining productive beta sequences. A single entry per CDR3 protein holds the most common genes and DNA from its merged rows. The V and J calls and clone size are TCRdb's, not the authors'. The sample has under 700,000 distinct CDR3 sequences on record, approximately 16% of them singletons. 15% to 20% of the sample is held by the ten biggest clonotypes.

This clonotype appeared many times. Its recognized antigen is unknown. Per-base quality was not reported, and no clone a single base away is much larger than it. The clonotype was recovered from a woman younger than 35 with Graves' hyperthyroidism. The sample was blood.

The CDR3 protein is CASSPGPGGYGYTF. Read as DNA, the sequence is TGTGCCAGCAGCCCCGGTCCAGGAGGCTATGGCTACACCTTC. The chain is encoded by TRBV7-3 joined to TRBJ1-2; confidence is insufficient to name the D gene. The CDR3 contains 14 residues, cysteine and phenylalanine counted. Only the CDR3 portion is preserved as DNA: 42 bases, with reading frame beginning at the first base. The germline V gene specifies SGHTA as CDR1 and FQGTGA as CDR2. V lost 5 bases and J lost 4 bases; the stretch between them is 14 bases long.